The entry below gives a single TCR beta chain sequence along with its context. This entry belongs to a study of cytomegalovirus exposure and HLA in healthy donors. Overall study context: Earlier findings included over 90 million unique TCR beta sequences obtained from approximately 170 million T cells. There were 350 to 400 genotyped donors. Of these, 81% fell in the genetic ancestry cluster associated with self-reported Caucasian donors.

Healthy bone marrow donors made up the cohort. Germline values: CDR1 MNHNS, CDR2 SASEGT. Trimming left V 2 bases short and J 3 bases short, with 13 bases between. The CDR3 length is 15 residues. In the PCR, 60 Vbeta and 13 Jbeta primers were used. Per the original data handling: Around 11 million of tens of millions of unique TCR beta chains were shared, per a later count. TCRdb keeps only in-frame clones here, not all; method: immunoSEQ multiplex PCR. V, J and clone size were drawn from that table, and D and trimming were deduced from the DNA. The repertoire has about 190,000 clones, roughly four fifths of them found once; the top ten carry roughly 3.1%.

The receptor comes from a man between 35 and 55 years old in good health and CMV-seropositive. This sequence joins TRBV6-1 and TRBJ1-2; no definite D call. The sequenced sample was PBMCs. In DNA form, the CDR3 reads TGTGCCAGCAGTGAATACCATGATAGCGACTATGGCTACACCTTC. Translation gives CASSEYHDSDYGYTF.